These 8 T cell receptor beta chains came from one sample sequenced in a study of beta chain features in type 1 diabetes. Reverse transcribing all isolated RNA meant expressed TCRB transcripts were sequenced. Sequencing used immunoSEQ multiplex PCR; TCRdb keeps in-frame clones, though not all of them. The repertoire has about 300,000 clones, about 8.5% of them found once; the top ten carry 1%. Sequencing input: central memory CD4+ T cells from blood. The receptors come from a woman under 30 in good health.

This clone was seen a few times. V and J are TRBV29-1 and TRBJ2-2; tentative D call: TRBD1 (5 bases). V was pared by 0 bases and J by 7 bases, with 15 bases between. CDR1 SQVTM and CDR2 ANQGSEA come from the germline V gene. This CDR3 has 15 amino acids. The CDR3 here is CSVEDTTVHRGELFF. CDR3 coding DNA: TGCAGCGTTGAAGATACGACAGTTCACCGCGGGGAGCTGTTTTTT.

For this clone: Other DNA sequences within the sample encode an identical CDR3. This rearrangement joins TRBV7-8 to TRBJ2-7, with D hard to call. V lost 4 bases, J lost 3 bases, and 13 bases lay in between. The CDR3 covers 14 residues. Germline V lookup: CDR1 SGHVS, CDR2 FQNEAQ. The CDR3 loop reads CASSSGPTYYEQYV. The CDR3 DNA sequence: TGTGCCAGCAGCTCCGGACCAACCTACTACGAGCAGTACGTC.

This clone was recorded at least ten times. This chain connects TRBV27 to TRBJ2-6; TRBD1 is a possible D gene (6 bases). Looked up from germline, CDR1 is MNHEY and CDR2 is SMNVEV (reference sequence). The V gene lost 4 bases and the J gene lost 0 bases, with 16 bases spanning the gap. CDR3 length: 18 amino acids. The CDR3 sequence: CASSWAYQGYSGANVLTF. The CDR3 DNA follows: TGTGCCAGCAGTTGGGCTTATCAGGGGTACTCTGGGGCCAACGTCCTGACTTTC.

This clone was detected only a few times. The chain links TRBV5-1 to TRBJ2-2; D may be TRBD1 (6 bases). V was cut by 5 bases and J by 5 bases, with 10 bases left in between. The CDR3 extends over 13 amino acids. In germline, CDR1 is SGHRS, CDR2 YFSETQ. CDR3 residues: CASRPQGTGELFF. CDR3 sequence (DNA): TGCGCCAGCAGGCCGCAGGGGACCGGGGAGCTGTTTTTT.

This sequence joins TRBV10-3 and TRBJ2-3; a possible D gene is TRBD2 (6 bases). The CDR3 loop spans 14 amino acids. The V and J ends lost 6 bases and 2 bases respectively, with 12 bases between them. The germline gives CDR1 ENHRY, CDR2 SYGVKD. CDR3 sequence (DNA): TGTGCCATCAGAGGGACTGTGAACACAGATACGCAGTATTTT. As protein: CAIRGTVNTDTQYF.

The DNA for the CDR3 is TGTGCCAGCAGCTTAATCCACGAGCAGTACGTC. This codes for CASSLIHEQYV. The chain is built from TRBV5-6 and TRBJ2-7; D gene ambiguous. The length of the CDR3 is 11 residues. Germline V CDR1 and CDR2: SGHDT, YYEEEE. V lost 2 bases, J lost 5 bases, and 5 bases lay in between.

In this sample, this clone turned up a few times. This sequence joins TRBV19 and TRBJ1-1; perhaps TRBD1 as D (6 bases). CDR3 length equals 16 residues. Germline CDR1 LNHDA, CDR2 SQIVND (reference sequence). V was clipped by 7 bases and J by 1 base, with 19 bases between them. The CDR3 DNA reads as TGTGCCAGTATCACCGGGACACACCCGCGGAACACTGAAGCTTTCTTT. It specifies CASITGTHPRNTEAFF.

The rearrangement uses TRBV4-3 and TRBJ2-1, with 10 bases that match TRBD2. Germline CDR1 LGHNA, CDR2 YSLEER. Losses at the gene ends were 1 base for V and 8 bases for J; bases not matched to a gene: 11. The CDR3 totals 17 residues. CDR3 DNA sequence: TGCGCCAGCAGCCAAGGGGTTCTAGCGGGAGTCGGGGATGAGCAGTTCTTC. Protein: CASSQGVLAGVGDEQFF.